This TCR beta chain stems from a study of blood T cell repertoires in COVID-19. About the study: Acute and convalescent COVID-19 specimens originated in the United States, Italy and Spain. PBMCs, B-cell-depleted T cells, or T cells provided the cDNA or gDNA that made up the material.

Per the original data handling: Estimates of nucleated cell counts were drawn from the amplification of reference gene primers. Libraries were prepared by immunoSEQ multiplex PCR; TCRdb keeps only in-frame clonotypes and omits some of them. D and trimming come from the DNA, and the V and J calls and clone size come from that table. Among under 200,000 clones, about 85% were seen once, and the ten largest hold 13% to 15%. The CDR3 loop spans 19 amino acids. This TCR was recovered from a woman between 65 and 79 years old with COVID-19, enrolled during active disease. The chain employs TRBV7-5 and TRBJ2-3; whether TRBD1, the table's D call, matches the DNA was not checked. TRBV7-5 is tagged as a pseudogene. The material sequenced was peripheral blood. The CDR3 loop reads CARSPLSPAGMAQADTQYF. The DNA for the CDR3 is TGTGCCAGAAGCCCTCTTTCCCCAGCAGGGATGGCCCAGGCAGATACGCAGTATTTT.